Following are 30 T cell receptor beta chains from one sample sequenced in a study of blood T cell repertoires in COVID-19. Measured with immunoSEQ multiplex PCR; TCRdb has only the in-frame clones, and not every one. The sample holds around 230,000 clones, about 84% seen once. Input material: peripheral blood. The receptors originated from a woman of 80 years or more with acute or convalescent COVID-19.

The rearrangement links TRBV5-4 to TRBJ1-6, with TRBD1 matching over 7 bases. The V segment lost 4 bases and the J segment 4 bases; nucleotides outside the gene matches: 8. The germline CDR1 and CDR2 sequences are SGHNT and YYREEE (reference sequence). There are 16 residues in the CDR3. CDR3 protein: CASSAVRDRYNSPLHF. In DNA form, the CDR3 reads TGTGCCAGCAGCGCAGTCCGGGACAGATATAATTCACCCCTCCACTTT.

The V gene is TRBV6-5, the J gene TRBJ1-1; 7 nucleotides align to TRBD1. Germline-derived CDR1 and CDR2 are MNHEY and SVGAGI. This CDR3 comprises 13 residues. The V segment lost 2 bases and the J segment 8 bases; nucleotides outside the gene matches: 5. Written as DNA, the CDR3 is TGTGCCAGCAGTTACGTATCAGGGGGAGAAGCTTTCTTT. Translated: CASSYVSGGEAFF.

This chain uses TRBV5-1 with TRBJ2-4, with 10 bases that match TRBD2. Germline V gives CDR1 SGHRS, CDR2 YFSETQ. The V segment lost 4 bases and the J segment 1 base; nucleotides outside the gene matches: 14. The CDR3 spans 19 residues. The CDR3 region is CASSPFGLAAPGAKNIQYF. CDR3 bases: TGCGCCAGCAGCCCTTTCGGACTAGCGGCCCCGGGGGCCAAAAACATTCAGTACTTC.

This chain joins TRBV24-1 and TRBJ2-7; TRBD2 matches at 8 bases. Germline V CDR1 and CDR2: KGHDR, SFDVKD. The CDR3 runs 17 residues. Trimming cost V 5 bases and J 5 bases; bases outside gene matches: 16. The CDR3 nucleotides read TGTGCCACCAGTGGCCCGACTAGCGCGGGATTGGGAAACGAGCAGTACTTC. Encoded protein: CATSGPTSAGLGNEQYF.

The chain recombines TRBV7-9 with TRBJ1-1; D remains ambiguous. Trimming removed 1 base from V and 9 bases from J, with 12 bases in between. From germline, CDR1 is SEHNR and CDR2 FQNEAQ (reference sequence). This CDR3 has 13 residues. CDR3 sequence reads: CASSLVRGEKAFF. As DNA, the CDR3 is TGTGCCAGCAGCTTAGTACGGGGTGAGAAAGCTTTCTTT.

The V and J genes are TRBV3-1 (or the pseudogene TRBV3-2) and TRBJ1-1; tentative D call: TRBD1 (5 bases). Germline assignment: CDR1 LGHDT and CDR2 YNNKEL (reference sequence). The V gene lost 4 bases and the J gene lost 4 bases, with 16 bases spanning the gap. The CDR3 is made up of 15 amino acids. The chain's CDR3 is CASSPLRTGSTEAFF. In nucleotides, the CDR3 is TGTGCCAGCAGCCCCCTAAGAACAGGCTCCACTGAAGCTTTCTTT.

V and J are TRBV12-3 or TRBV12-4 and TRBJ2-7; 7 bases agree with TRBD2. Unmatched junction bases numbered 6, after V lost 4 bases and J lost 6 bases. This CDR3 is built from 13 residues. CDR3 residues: CASSSQSSGEQYF. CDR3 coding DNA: TGTGCCAGCAGTTCCCAGTCTAGCGGCGAGCAGTACTTC.

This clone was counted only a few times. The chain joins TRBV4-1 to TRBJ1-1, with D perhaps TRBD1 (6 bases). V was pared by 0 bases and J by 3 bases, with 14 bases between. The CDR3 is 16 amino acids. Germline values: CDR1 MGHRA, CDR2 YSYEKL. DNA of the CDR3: TGCGCCAGCAGCCAAGAAAGTCACAGGGTCGACACTGAAGCTTTCTTT. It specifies CASSQESHRVDTEAFF.

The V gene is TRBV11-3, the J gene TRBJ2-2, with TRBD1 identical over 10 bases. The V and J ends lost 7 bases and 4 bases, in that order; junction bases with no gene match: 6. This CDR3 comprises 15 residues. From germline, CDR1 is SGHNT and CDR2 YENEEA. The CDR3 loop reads CASTARDRGTGELFF. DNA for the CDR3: TGTGCCAGCACAGCAAGGGACAGGGGCACCGGGGAGCTGTTTTTT.

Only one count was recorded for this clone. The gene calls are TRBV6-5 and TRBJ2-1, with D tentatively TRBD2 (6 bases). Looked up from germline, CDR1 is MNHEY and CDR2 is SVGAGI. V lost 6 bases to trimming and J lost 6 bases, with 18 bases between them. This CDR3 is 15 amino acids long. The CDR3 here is CASRRQGLGGNEQFF. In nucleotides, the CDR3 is TGTGCCAGCAGGCGGCAGGGACTGGGGGGCAATGAGCAGTTCTTC.

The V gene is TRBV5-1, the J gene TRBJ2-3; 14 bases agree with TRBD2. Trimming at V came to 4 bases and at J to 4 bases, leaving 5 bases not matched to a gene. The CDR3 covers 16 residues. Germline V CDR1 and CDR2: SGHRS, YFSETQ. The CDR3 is CASSPRLAGGPDTQYF. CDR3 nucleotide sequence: TGCGCCAGCAGCCCTAGACTAGCGGGGGGGCCAGATACGCAGTATTTT.

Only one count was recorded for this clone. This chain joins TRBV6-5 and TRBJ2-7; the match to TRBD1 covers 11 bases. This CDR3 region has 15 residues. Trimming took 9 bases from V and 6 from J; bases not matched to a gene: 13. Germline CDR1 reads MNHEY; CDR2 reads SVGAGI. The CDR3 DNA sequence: TGTGCCAGTCGTGCATCGGGACAGGGGGTACGCGAGCAGTACTTC. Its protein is CASRASGQGVREQYF.

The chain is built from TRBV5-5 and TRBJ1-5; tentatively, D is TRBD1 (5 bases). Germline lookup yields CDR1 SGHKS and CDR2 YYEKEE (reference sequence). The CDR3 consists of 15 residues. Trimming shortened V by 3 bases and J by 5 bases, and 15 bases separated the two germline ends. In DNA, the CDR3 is TGTGCCAGCAGCTCAGACAGCCTCAGCGATCAGCCCCAGCATTTT. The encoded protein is CASSSDSLSDQPQHF.

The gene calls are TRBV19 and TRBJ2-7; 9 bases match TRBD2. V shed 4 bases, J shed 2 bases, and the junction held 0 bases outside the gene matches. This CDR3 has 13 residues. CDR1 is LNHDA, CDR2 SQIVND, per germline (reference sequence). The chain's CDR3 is CASSTSGAYEQYF. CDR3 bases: TGTGCCAGTAGTACTAGCGGGGCCTACGAGCAGTACTTC.

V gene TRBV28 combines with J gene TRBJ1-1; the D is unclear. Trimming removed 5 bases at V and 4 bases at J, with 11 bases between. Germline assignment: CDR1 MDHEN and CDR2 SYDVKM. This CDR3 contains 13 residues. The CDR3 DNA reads TGTGCCAGCAGTATCAGTCTCCCCACTGAAGCTTTCTTT. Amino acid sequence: CASSISLPTEAFF. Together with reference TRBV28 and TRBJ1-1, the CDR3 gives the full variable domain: DVKVTQSSRYLVKRTGEKVFLECVQDMDHENMFWYRQDPGLGLRLIYFSYDVKMKEKGDIPEGYSVSREKKERFSLILESASTNQTSMYLCASSISLPTEAFFGQGTRLTVV.

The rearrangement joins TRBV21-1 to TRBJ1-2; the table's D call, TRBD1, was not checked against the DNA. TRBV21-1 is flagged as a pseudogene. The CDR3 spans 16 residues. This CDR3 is CASSKESNRESYGYTF. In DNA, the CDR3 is TGTGCCAGCAGCAAAGAGAGCAACAGGGAGTCCTATGGCTACACCTTC.

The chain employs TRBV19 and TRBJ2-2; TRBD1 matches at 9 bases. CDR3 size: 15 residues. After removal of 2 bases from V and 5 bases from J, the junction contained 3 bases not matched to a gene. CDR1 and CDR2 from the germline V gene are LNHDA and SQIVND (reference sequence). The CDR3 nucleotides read TGTGCCAGTAGTATAACAGGGGGCGAAACCGGGGAGCTGTTTTTT. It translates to CASSITGGETGELFF.

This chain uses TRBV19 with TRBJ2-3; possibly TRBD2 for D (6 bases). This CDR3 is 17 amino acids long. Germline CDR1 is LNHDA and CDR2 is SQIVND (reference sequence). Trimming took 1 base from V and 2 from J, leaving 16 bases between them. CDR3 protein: CASSIVATRESTDTQYF. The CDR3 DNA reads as TGTGCCAGTAGTATAGTGGCAACCCGGGAGTCCACAGATACGCAGTATTTT.

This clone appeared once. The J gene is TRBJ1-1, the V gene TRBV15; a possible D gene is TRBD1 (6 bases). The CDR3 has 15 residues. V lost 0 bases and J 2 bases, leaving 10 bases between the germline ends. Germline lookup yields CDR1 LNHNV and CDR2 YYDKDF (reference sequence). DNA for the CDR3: TGTGCCACCAGCAGAGAACCGACAGGTAACACTGAAGCTTTCTTT. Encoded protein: CATSREPTGNTEAFF.

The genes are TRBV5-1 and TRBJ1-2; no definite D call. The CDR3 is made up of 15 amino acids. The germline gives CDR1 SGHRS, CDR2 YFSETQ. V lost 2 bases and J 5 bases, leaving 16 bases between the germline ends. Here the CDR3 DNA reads TGCGCCAGCAGCTTCCGGGAAACCTCTCAATATGGCTACACCTTC. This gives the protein CASSFRETSQYGYTF.

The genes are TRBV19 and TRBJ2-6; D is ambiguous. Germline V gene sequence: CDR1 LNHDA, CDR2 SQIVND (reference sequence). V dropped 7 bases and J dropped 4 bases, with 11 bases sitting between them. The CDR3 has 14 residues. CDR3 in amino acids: CASKIGSGANVLTF. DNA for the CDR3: TGTGCCAGTAAGATCGGGTCCGGGGCCAACGTCCTGACTTTC. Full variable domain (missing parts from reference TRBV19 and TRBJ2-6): DGGITQSPKYLFRKEGQNVTLSCEQNLNHDAMYWYRQDPGQGLRLIYYSQIVNDFQKGDIAEGYSVSREKKESFPLTVTSAQKNPTAFYLCASKIGSGANVLTFGAGSRLTVL.

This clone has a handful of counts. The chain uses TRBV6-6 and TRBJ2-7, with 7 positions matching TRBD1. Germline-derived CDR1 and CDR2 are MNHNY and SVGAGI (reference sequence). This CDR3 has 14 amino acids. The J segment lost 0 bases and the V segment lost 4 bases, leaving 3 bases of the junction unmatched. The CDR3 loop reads CASSFTGDSYEQYF. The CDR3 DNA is TGTGCCAGCAGTTTTACAGGGGACTCCTACGAGCAGTACTTC.

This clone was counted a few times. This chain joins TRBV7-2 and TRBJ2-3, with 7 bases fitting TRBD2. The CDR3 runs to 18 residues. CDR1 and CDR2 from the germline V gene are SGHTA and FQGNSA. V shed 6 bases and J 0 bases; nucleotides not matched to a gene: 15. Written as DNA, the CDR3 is TGTGCCAGCAGTCTTCTTGGACTAGGATATTCAAGCACAGATACGCAGTATTTT. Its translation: CASSLLGLGYSSTDTQYF. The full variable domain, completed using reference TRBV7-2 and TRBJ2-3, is GAGVSQSPSNKVTEKGKDVELRCDPISGHTALYWYRQSLGQGLEFLIYFQGNSAPDKSGLPSDRFSAERTGGSVSTLTIQRTQQEDSAVYLCASSLLGLGYSSTDTQYFGPGTRLTVL.

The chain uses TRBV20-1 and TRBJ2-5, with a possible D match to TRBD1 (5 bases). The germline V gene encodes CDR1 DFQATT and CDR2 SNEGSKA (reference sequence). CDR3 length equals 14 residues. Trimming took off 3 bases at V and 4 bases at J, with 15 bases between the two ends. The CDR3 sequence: CSASDGRVGETQYF. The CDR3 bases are TGCAGTGCTAGTGACGGCAGGGTAGGAGAGACCCAGTACTTC.

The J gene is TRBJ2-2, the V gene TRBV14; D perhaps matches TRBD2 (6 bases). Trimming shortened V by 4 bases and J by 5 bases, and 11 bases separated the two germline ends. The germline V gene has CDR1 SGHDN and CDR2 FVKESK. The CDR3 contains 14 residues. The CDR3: CASSPRLGTGELFF. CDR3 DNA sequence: TGTGCCAGCAGCCCCCGACTAGGAACCGGGGAGCTGTTTTTT.

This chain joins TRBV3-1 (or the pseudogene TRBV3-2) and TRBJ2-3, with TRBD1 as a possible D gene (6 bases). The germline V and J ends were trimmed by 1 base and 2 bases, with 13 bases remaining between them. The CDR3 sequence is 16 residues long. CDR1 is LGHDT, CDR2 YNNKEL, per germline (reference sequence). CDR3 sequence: CASSQVLGAPTDTQYF. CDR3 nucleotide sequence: TGTGCCAGCAGCCAAGTGCTGGGGGCGCCCACAGATACGCAGTATTTT.

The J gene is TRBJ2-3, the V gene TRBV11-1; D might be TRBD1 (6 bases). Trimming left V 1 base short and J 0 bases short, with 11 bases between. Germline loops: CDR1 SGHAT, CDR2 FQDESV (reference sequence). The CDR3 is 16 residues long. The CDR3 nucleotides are TGTGCCAGCAGCTTAGGATTAACAGGGAGCACAGATACGCAGTATTTT. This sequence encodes CASSLGLTGSTDTQYF. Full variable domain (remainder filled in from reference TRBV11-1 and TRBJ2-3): EAEVAQSPRYKITEKSQAVAFWCDPISGHATLYWYRQILGQGPELLVQFQDESVVDDSQLPKDRFSAERLKGVDSTLKIQPAELGDSAMYLCASSLGLTGSTDTQYFGPGTRLTVL.

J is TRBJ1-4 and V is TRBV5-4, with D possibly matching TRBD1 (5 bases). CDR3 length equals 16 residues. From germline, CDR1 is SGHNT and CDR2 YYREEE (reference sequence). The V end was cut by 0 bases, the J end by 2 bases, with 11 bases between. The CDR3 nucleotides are TGTGCCAGCAGCTTGGAATCGGGGGTTACTAATGAAAAACTGTTTTTT. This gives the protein CASSLESGVTNEKLFF.

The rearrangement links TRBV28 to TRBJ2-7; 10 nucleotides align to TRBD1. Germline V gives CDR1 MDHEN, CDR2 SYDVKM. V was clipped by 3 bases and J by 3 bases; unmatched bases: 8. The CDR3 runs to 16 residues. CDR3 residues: CASSFLPGQGDYEQYF. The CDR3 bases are TGTGCCAGCAGTTTCCTACCAGGACAGGGGGACTACGAGCAGTACTTC.

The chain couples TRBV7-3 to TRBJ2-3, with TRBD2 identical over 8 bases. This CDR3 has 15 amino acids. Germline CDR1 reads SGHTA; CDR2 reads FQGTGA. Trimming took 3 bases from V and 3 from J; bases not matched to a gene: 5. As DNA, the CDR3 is TGTGCCAGCAGCTTTACAGCGGGAGAGACAGATACGCAGTATTTT. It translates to CASSFTAGETDTQYF.